Listed below are T cell receptor beta chains from one sample, sequenced in a study of blood T cell repertoires in COVID-19. TCRdb's table, derived via immunoSEQ multiplex PCR, lists solely in-frame clones and lacks some. This table has fewer than 45,000 clones, about four fifths appearing once. Sequencing was performed on peripheral blood. The receptors shown here come from a man aged 40-50 years with active or convalescent COVID-19. CDR3s include the opening cysteine and the closing phenylalanine or tryptophan. The D gene is left open where the match is weak. Rows may omit the clone size; those that give it use once, few, many or a size class.

D gene | J gene | V gene | clone size | CDR3 protein | CDR3 DNA
NA | TRBJ2-2 | TRBV7-9 | NA | CASSLDVPRFGELFF | TGTGCCAGCAGCTTAGATGTTCCCCGGTTCGGGGAGCTGTTTTTT
TRBD2 | TRBJ2-1 | TRBV14 | NA | CASSLQGLGQFF | TGTGCCAGCAGCCTACAGGGACTAGGCCAGTTCTTC
NA | TRBJ1-2 | TRBV28 | NA | CASINTGSYGYTF | TGTGCCAGCATTAACACAGGGTCCTATGGCTACACCTTC
TRBD1 | TRBJ1-3 | TRBV9 | few | CASSAPGQAGNTIYF | TGTGCCAGCAGCGCACCGGGACAGGCTGGAAACACCATATATTTT
NA | TRBJ1-1 | TRBV4-1 | NA | CASAEQYNTEAFF | TGCGCCAGCGCGGAGCAGTACAACACTGAAGCTTTCTTT
NA | TRBJ2-2 | TRBV5-1 | NA | CASSLNADRNTGELFF | TGCGCCAGCAGCTTAAATGCGGACAGGAACACCGGGGAGCTGTTTTTT
TRBD2 | TRBJ2-3 | TRBV3-1/TRBV3-2 | NA | CASSPRVAGGPSTDTQYF | TGTGCCAGCAGCCCCCGGGTAGCGGGGGGCCCTAGCACAGATACGCAGTATTTT
NA | TRBJ1-1 | TRBV11-2 | NA | CASSFAGPNTEAFF | TGTGCCAGCAGCTTCGCGGGGCCGAACACTGAAGCTTTCTTT
TRBD2 | TRBJ2-3 | TRBV4-1 | few | CASSQGLLAGSTDTQYF | TGCGCCAGCAGCCAGGGACTACTAGCGGGGAGCACAGATACGCAGTATTTT
NA | TRBJ1-2 | TRBV3-1/TRBV3-2 | NA | CASSQGALYNGYTF | TGTGCCAGCAGCCAAGGGGCCCTGTATAATGGCTACACCTTC
TRBD1 | TRBJ1-5 | TRBV5-1 | NA | CASSKGTGGQPQHF | TGCGCCAGCAGCAAGGGGACAGGGGGCCAGCCCCAGCATTTT
TRBD1 | TRBJ1-4 | TRBV2 | NA | CASSRDSVNEKLFF | TGTGCCAGCAGTAGGGACAGCGTTAATGAAAAACTGTTTTTT
TRBD1 | TRBJ1-5 | TRBV7-2 | NA | CASSLQGAGNQPQHF | TGTGCCAGCAGCTTACAGGGGGCGGGCAATCAGCCCCAGCATTTT
NA | TRBJ1-2 | TRBV2 | NA | CASKIGTTGQGGYTF | TGTGCCAGCAAAATTGGGACTACGGGGCAGGGCGGCTACACCTTC
NA | TRBJ1-2 | TRBV9 | NA | CASSVEAANYGYTF | TGTGCCAGCAGCGTAGAGGCGGCTAACTATGGCTACACCTTC
NA | TRBJ1-1 | TRBV12-3/TRBV12-4 | NA | CASTSGAYLEAFF | TGTGCCAGCACCTCGGGTGCCTACCTTGAAGCTTTCTTT